These 32 T cell receptor beta chains were sequenced from one sample in a study of blood T cells in healthy people across ages. Using a J-beta primer mix together with a sample-barcoded 5' primer, a second PCR was run for roughly 6 to 11 cycles. TCRdb processed the 5' RACE reads anew with MiXCR; each CDR3 protein has one entry. There are approximately 830,000 distinct CDR3 sequences in the sample; less than 80% occur only once, and about 30% lies in the top ten. The sequencing input was blood. The receptors originated from a young man in good health.

The CDR3 coding sequence is TGTGCCAGCAGCCCCTACCCGGGACAGGGGGCCAACGAGCAGTACTTC. It yields the protein CASSPYPGQGANEQYF. The gene calls are TRBV13 and TRBJ2-4; the match to TRBD1 covers 12 bases. The DNA end is a closer match to TRBJ2-7, so the J assignment may be wrong. The germline CDR1 and CDR2 sequences are PRHDT and FYEKMQ (reference sequence). This CDR3 comprises 16 residues.

The chain links TRBV6-1 to TRBJ2-3, with D perhaps matching TRBD2 (6 bases). With 3 bases removed from V and 6 bases from J, the gap between germline ends came to 22 bases. The CDR3 is 17 amino acids. Germline V CDR1 and CDR2: MNHNS, SASEGT. CDR3 sequence (DNA): TGTGCCAGCAGTGACGACGGCTGGGACTCCTCGACGGATACGCAGTATTTT. Translation: CASSDDGWDSSTDTQYF.

A few counts support this clonotype. The chain employs TRBV12-3 or TRBV12-4 and TRBJ2-4, with 11 bases matching TRBD1. Gene TRBJ2-7 matches the end of the DNA better, so the J call may be wrong. There are 14 residues in the CDR3. The CDR3 bases are TGTGCCAGCAGGGGGACAGGGGGTTTCTACGAGCAGTACTTC. Encoded protein: CASRGTGGFYEQYF.

The chain links TRBV20-1 to TRBJ2-2; 10 bases map to TRBD2. Trimming cost V 6 bases and J 7 bases; bases outside gene matches: 8. Germline-derived CDR1 and CDR2 are DFQATT and SNEGSKA (reference sequence). The CDR3 loop spans 14 amino acids. CDR3 sequence reads: CSAPTGLAYGELFF. CDR3 nucleotide sequence: TGCAGTGCCCCGACGGGACTAGCGTACGGGGAGCTGTTTTTT.

The rearrangement uses TRBV4-2 and TRBJ2-1; the match to TRBD2 covers 10 bases. V trimming: 4 bases; J trimming: 5 bases; junction bases outside the gene matches: 8. The CDR3 covers 16 residues. Germline loops: CDR1 LGHNA, CDR2 YNFKEQ. The CDR3, as DNA: TGTGCCAGCAGCCTTCTTACTAGCGGGGTGGACAATGAGCAGTTCTTC. It yields the protein CASSLLTSGVDNEQFF.

This clonotype was detected only once. The J gene is TRBJ1-2, the V gene TRBV27; maybe TRBD1 (5 bases). The CDR3 extends over 13 amino acids. V was trimmed by 5 bases and J by 6 bases, leaving 13 bases between them. Germline V gives CDR1 MNHEY, CDR2 SMNVEV (reference sequence). This CDR3 is CASSVGGRDGYTF. CDR3 bases: TGTGCCAGCAGTGTAGGCGGCAGGGATGGCTACACCTTC.

This chain links TRBV12-3 or TRBV12-4 with TRBJ1-2; perhaps TRBD1 as D (5 bases). The CDR3 covers 12 residues. Trimming pared 5 bases from V and 5 bases from J, leaving 9 bases between. CDR3 coding DNA: TGTGCCAGCAGTCGCGCAGGGTATGGCTACACCTTC. As protein: CASSRAGYGYTF.

The chain links TRBV2 to TRBJ1-5; 9 bases are a match to TRBD1. The CDR3 has 15 amino acids. Per the germline V gene, CDR1 is SNHLY and CDR2 is FYNNEI. V gave up 6 bases and J gave up 0 bases; unmatched junction bases: 3. The CDR3 sequence is CASREDRGSNQPQHF. DNA for the CDR3: TGTGCCAGCAGGGAGGACAGGGGTAGCAATCAGCCCCAGCATTTT.

The rearrangement joins TRBV7-3 to TRBJ2-4; the match to TRBD2 covers 7 bases. The end of the DNA fits TRBJ2-7 better, so the J call may be wrong. Germline V gene lookup returns CDR1 SGHTA and CDR2 FQGTGA. This CDR3 has 15 amino acids. In nucleotides, the CDR3 is TGTGCCAGCAGCGCCCAGGGAGGGCAGATCCACGAGCAGTACTTC. Its protein is CASSAQGGQIHEQYF.

This clonotype has only a few counts. V gene TRBV10-3 combines with J gene TRBJ2-4; D ambiguous. This CDR3 is 15 amino acids long. The germline V gene has CDR1 ENHRY and CDR2 SYGVKD. Trimming removed 2 bases at V and 7 bases at J, with 15 bases between. The CDR3 DNA sequence: TGTGCCATCAGTGAGGACCGTAGGGATCGGAACATTCAGTACTTC. It codes for CAISEDRRDRNIQYF.

The rearrangement uses TRBV12-3 or TRBV12-4 and TRBJ1-4; 7 bases line up with TRBD1. Trimming cost V 6 bases and J 8 bases; bases outside gene matches: 6. This CDR3 region has 13 residues. Here the CDR3 DNA reads TGTGCCAGCAGGAGGGGGCTAGAGGAAAAACTGTTTTTT. Translating gives CASRRGLEEKLFF.

The rearrangement links TRBV9 to TRBJ2-1; D is unclear. The CDR3 is 13 residues long. Trimming stripped 3 bases from V and 6 bases from J, with 10 bases between. Germline CDR1 and CDR2: SGDLS and YYNGEE. Written as DNA, the CDR3 is TGTGCCAGCAGCGCTATCCCGGGCAATGAGCAGTTCTTC. Its protein is CASSAIPGNEQFF.

This clonotype was seen a handful of times. The genes are TRBV14 and TRBJ2-4; a weak D match, TRBD2 (5 bases). This CDR3 region has 12 residues. Germline CDR1 SGHDN, CDR2 FVKESK. Trimming cost V 3 bases and J 13 bases, with 13 bases left between them. The DNA of the CDR3 is TGTGCCAGCAGCCACGGATCCTGGGAGCAGTACTTC. It codes for CASSHGSWEQYF. The full variable domain, rest sourced from reference TRBV14 and TRBJ2-4, is EAGVTQFPSHSVIEKGQTVTLRCDPISGHDNLYWYRRVMGKEIKFLLHFVKESKQDESGMPNNRFLAERTGGTYSTLKVQPAELEDSGVYFCASSHGSWEQYFGAGTRLSVL.

This clonotype showed up just a few times. V and J are TRBV4-2 and TRBJ2-1, with D maybe TRBD2 (5 bases). This CDR3 is built from 13 residues. Trimming removed 8 bases from V and 10 bases from J, with 18 bases in between. CDR1 and CDR2 from the germline V gene are LGHNA and YNFKEQ. CDR3 loop: CASSQLGIREQFF. CDR3 bases: TGTGCCAGCTCACAACTAGGAATTAGGGAGCAGTTCTTC.

The chain has TRBV7-3 and TRBJ2-5; 10 positions agree with TRBD2. Germline-derived CDR1 and CDR2 are SGHTA and FQGTGA. This CDR3 comprises 15 residues. Trimming cost V 1 base and J 11 bases; bases outside gene matches: 10. The CDR3 sequence: CASSLSSGGTHSQYF. The CDR3 DNA is TGTGCCAGCAGCTTAAGTAGCGGGGGGACGCATTCGCAGTACTTC.

V and J are TRBV20-1 and TRBJ2-1; no clear D gene. Looked up from germline, CDR1 is DFQATT and CDR2 is SNEGSKA (reference sequence). Trimming pared 3 bases from V and 5 bases from J, leaving 17 bases between. This CDR3 spans 15 amino acids. The CDR3 DNA reads as TGCAGTGCTAGTACCCAGCCCACTATTAACAATGAGCAGTTCTTC. Encoded protein: CSASTQPTINNEQFF.

The chain recombines TRBV21-1 with TRBJ2-7; TRBD1 reflects the table's D call only, with no check against the DNA. TRBV21-1 is termed a pseudogene. CDR3 size: 14 residues. The CDR3 nucleotides are TGTGCCAGCAGCAAGACAGGGGGAGGGGGTGAGCAGTACTTC. Encoded protein: CASSKTGGGGEQYF.

The chain links TRBV24-1 to TRBJ2-1; D possibly matches TRBD1 or TRBD2 (5 bases each). This CDR3 region has 15 residues. CDR1 is KGHDR, CDR2 SFDVKD, per germline. The V gene lost 5 bases and the J gene lost 2 bases, with 12 bases spanning the gap. CDR3 protein: CATSGSGPPYNEQFF. CDR3 in DNA: TGTGCCACCAGTGGTTCGGGGCCGCCCTACAATGAGCAGTTCTTC.

V usage is TRBV6-6 and J usage is TRBJ2-7; no firm D call. CDR1 and CDR2 from the germline V gene are MNHNY and SVGAGI (reference sequence). The CDR3 sequence is 12 residues long. Trimming removed 8 bases from V and 1 base from J, with 9 bases in between. CDR3 bases: TGTGCCAGCTCCAAGTTGTCCTACGAGCAGTACTTC. Translated, it gives CASSKLSYEQYF.

The chain joins TRBV28 to TRBJ2-1; 8 bases line up with TRBD2. The germline V gene encodes CDR1 MDHEN and CDR2 SYDVKM. The V gene end was trimmed by 5 bases and the J gene end by 11 bases; junction bases not matched to a gene: 20. The CDR3 sequence is 17 residues long. The CDR3 here is CASSTPRGGGPTRKQFF. The CDR3, as DNA: TGTGCCAGCAGTACCCCTCGGGGCGGGGGGCCTACAAGGAAGCAGTTCTTC.

This chain joins TRBV7-2 and TRBJ2-7; 7 nucleotides match TRBD1. V shed 5 bases, J shed 5 bases, and the junction held 12 bases outside the gene matches. Germline loops: CDR1 SGHTA, CDR2 FQGNSA. The CDR3 is made up of 15 amino acids. The DNA of the CDR3 is TGTGCCAGCAGCGTAGATTCGGGACAGATCCACGAGCAGTACTTC. Translation: CASSVDSGQIHEQYF.

This clonotype appeared a few times. The chain uses TRBV2 and TRBJ2-5; 8 positions agree with TRBD1. The germline V gene encodes CDR1 SNHLY and CDR2 FYNNEI. J was trimmed by 7 bases and V by 2 bases; bases with no gene match: 6. The CDR3 runs 14 residues. The CDR3 DNA reads TGTGCCAGCAGTGAATGGACAGGGACAGGGACCCAGTACTTC. It codes for CASSEWTGTGTQYF.

The V gene is TRBV7-2, the J gene TRBJ2-3; 7 positions agree with TRBD1. The CDR3 has 15 amino acids. The V gene end was trimmed by 5 bases and the J gene end by 2 bases; junction bases not matched to a gene: 7. Germline V gives CDR1 SGHTA, CDR2 FQGNSA. The CDR3 region has the DNA TGTGCCAGCAGCCCTCAGGACAGGTACACAGATACGCAGTATTTT. Translating it yields CASSPQDRYTDTQYF.

This clonotype was observed once. The rearrangement uses TRBV7-2 and TRBJ1-1; 9 bases match TRBD1. Germline V CDR1 and CDR2: SGHTA, FQGNSA. The junction had 5 bases not matched to a gene; V was cut back by 2 bases and J by 4 bases. There are 15 residues in the CDR3. DNA for the CDR3: TGTGCCAGCAGCTTAAGGAGGACAGGGGCCACTGAAGCTTTCTTT. This sequence encodes CASSLRRTGATEAFF.

The chain links TRBV2 to TRBJ1-2, with a possible D match to TRBD1 (5 bases). With 11 bases removed from V and 0 bases from J, the gap between germline ends came to 25 bases. Germline values: CDR1 SNHLY, CDR2 FYNNEI. The length of the CDR3 is 17 residues. The CDR3 is CACTIRDALGANYGYTF. CDR3 in DNA: TGTGCCTGCACTATCCGGGACGCCTTAGGGGCTAACTATGGCTACACCTTC.

The chain joins TRBV5-5 to TRBJ2-7, with a weak D call TRBD2 (6 bases). CDR1 and CDR2 (germline): SGHKS, YYEKEE (reference sequence). V was pared by 0 bases and J by 1 base, with 17 bases between. The CDR3 is 17 amino acids. CDR3 amino acids: CASSLAGGAGLSYEQYF. The CDR3 DNA sequence: TGTGCCAGCAGCTTGGCCGGGGGTGCAGGGCTATCCTACGAGCAGTACTTC. Looking up the rest from reference TRBV5-5 and TRBJ2-7 gives the full variable domain: DAGVTQSPTHLIKTRGQQVTLRCSPISGHKSVSWYQQVLGQGPQFIFQYYEKEERGRGNFPDRFSARQFPNYSSELNVNALLLGDSALYLCASSLAGGAGLSYEQYFGPGTRLTVT.

The chain carries TRBV28 and TRBJ2-7, with 9 positions matching TRBD1. The CDR3 is 15 amino acids. After removal of 0 bases from V and 1 base from J, the junction contained 1 base not matched to a gene. CDR1 is MDHEN and CDR2 is SYDVKM in the germline V gene. The CDR3 DNA reads as TGTGCCAGCAGTTTATGGACAGGGGGTTCCTACGAGCAGTACTTC. As protein: CASSLWTGGSYEQYF.

This chain joins TRBV2 and TRBJ2-7; 7 bases match TRBD2. V dropped 2 bases and J dropped 4; count of bases not matched to a gene: 5. This CDR3 spans 14 amino acids. CDR1 is SNHLY and CDR2 is FYNNEI in the germline V gene. The DNA of the CDR3 is TGTGCCAGCAGTGAAATGGGCGGGGGTTACGAGCAGTACTTC. It translates to CASSEMGGGYEQYF.

The gene calls are TRBV12-3 or TRBV12-4 and TRBJ2-3; D perhaps matches TRBD2 (6 bases). There are 14 residues in the CDR3. Trimming cost V 6 bases and J 0 bases, with 10 bases left between them. CDR3 DNA sequence: TGTGCCAGCAGGCCGGGACTGAGCACAGATACGCAGTATTTT. Protein: CASRPGLSTDTQYF.

This sequence joins TRBV10-3 and TRBJ2-1; D perhaps matches TRBD1 (6 bases). CDR1 ENHRY and CDR2 SYGVKD come from the germline V gene. V shed 3 bases and J shed 0 bases, with 12 bases lying between them. The CDR3 spans 16 residues. CDR3 protein: CAISDLGGSSYNEQFF. CDR3 DNA sequence: TGTGCCATCAGTGATCTAGGGGGAAGCTCCTACAATGAGCAGTTCTTC.

The chain joins TRBV28 to TRBJ1-2; D is perhaps TRBD1 (6 bases). The CDR3 is 14 residues long. Trimming took 6 bases from V and 2 from J, leaving 13 bases between them. Germline V gene sequence: CDR1 MDHEN, CDR2 SYDVKM. DNA of the CDR3: TGTGCCAGCAGGGAGACAGGAATAAACTATGGCTACACCTTC. It specifies CASRETGINYGYTF.

The J gene is TRBJ2-7, the V gene TRBV10-3; D gene uncertain. CDR3 length equals 12 residues. V was shortened by 2 bases and J by 7 bases, with 9 bases between the two germline ends. Germline values: CDR1 ENHRY, CDR2 SYGVKD. CDR3 residues: CAISEGTWEQYF. The CDR3 coding sequence is TGTGCCATCAGTGAGGGAACCTGGGAGCAGTACTTC.